These 20 T cell receptor beta chains share one sample of origin, sequenced in a study of breast tumors, draining lymph nodes, adjacent tissues. Breast cancer patients provided tissue from their axillary draining lymph nodes. One entry per CDR3 protein, called by TCRdb with MiXCR from the multiplex PCR reads. The data show around 170,000 distinct CDR3 sequences, around a third seen once. Sequenced sample: axillary lymph node tissue. These receptors originate from a female donor with breast cancer. Some clones in this sample may be carry-over from other donors' samples.

The rearrangement uses TRBV15 and TRBJ1-6; D is uncertain. This CDR3 is built from 15 residues. V lost 0 bases and J 7 bases, leaving 10 bases between the germline ends. The germline V gene encodes CDR1 LNHNV and CDR2 YYDKDF (reference sequence). In DNA form, the CDR3 reads TGTGCCACCAGCAGAGAAATACAATCCAATTCACCCCTCCACTTT. Translated, it gives CATSREIQSNSPLHF.

This clonotype was observed at least ten times. This chain links TRBV7-2 with TRBJ1-2, with TRBD1 identical over 7 bases. Germline CDR1 is SGHTA and CDR2 is FQGNSA. V was pared by 5 bases and J by 6 bases, with 9 bases of the junction left unmatched. This CDR3 is 14 amino acids long. Written as DNA, the CDR3 is TGTGCCAGCAGCGCAGACAGGGTGGGGCATGGCTACACCTTC. Protein: CASSADRVGHGYTF.

This clonotype was observed at least ten times. The rearrangement joins TRBV5-5 to TRBJ2-7; 8 nucleotides line up with TRBD1. Germline values: CDR1 SGHKS, CDR2 YYEKEE (reference sequence). Germline trimming cut 4 bases from V and 2 bases from J; bases unmatched to any gene: 2. This CDR3 contains 13 residues. As DNA, the CDR3 is TGTGCCAGCAGCCCACAGGGGGCCTACGAGCAGTACTTC. Amino acid sequence: CASSPQGAYEQYF.

As concerns this clonotype: One end of the junction does not line up with germline, which may come from a read error. V and J are TRBV7-8 and TRBJ2-4, with TRBD2 identical over 13 bases. This CDR3 is 16 amino acids long. Germline-derived CDR1 and CDR2 are SGHVS and FQNEAQ. CDR3 DNA: TGTGCCGGCAGCGGGACTAGCGGGACTCGGGGAAACATTCAGTACTTC. This gives the protein CAGSGTSGTRGNIQYF.

In its sample, this clonotype was seen many times. V usage is TRBV7-6 and J usage is TRBJ2-2; D is possibly TRBD1 (6 bases). CDR1 is SGHVS and CDR2 is FNYEAQ in the germline V gene. The length of the CDR3 is 14 residues. V shed 4 bases and J shed 4 bases, with 10 bases lying between them. The CDR3 DNA sequence: TGTGCCAGCAGCTCCGGACAGCGCACCGGGGAGCTGTTTTTT. This translates into CASSSGQRTGELFF. Full variable domain (outside the CDR3, taken from reference TRBV7-6 and TRBJ2-2): GAGVSQSPRYKVTKRGQDVALRCDPISGHVSLYWYRQALGQGPEFLTYFNYEAQQDKSGLPNDRFSAERPEGSISTLTIQRTEQRDSAMYRCASSSGQRTGELFFGEGSRLTVL.

A remark on this clonotype: It may be a read error: a sequence one base away is much more abundant. This sequence joins TRBV5-8 and TRBJ2-7, with no clear D. This CDR3 has 14 residues. Germline V CDR1 and CDR2: SGHTS, YDEGEE. CDR3 in amino acids: CASSLDVSSYERYF. CDR3 bases: TGTGCCAGCAGCTTGGACGTGAGCTCCTACGAGCGGTACTTC.

A note on this clonotype: At one boundary the junction diverges from the germline segment, which might be a read error. The chain links TRBV7-2 to TRBJ1-3; D unclear. This CDR3 has 14 amino acids. Germline V gene data show CDR1 as SGHTA and CDR2 as FQGNSA. The CDR3 protein is CASSSELSGNTIYF. The CDR3 DNA reads TGTGCCAGCAGCTCGGAACTCTCTGGAAACACCATATACTTT.

The V gene is TRBV27, the J gene TRBJ1-4; no firm D call. V gave up 5 bases and J gave up 13 bases, with 17 bases separating them. CDR1 MNHEY and CDR2 SMNVEV come from the germline V gene (reference sequence). The CDR3 is 13 amino acids. In nucleotides, the CDR3 is TGTGCCAGCAGTCCAAGGCATCGGGAATCACTGTTTTTT. It translates to CASSPRHRESLFF.

This clonotype was counted ten times or more. V gene TRBV6-6 combines with J gene TRBJ1-2; TRBD1 agrees at 8 bases. Germline values: CDR1 MNHNY, CDR2 SVGAGI (reference sequence). The junction had 12 bases not matched to a gene; V was cut back by 6 bases and J by 9 bases. The CDR3 is 14 residues long. The CDR3 loop reads CASRVPDRASSYTF. Here the CDR3 DNA reads TGTGCCAGCAGGGTTCCGGACAGGGCCTCAAGCTACACCTTC.

At least ten counts were recorded for this clonotype. This rearrangement joins TRBV14 to TRBJ2-3; perhaps TRBD2 as D (6 bases). With 5 bases removed from V and 3 bases from J, the gap between germline ends came to 6 bases. Germline V gene lookup returns CDR1 SGHDN and CDR2 FVKESK. The CDR3 sequence is 12 residues long. The CDR3 reads CASSGLTDTQYF. CDR3 DNA: TGTGCCAGCAGCGGACTAACAGATACGCAGTATTTT.

This clonotype was recorded at least ten times. As DNA, the CDR3 is TGTGCCAGCAGTTTAGGACGACTAGCGGGAGTCATGGGCACCTACAATGAGCAGTTCTTC. Encoded protein: CASSLGRLAGVMGTYNEQFF. This chain connects TRBV12-3 or TRBV12-4 to TRBJ2-1, with 12 bases lining up with TRBD2. The CDR3 is 20 residues long. V lost 1 base, J lost 2 bases, and 12 bases stayed unmatched.

The chain joins TRBV11-1 to TRBJ1-1; the D is unclear. CDR1 and CDR2 from the germline V gene are SGHAT and FQDESV (reference sequence). The V and J ends lost 2 bases and 0 bases respectively, with 1 base between them. The CDR3 is 12 residues long. CDR3 nucleotides: TGTGCCAGCAGCTTATTGAACACTGAAGCTTTCTTT. Residues: CASSLLNTEAFF.

This clonotype showed up many times. J is TRBJ2-2 and V is TRBV29-1; 7 bases map to TRBD2. Germline lookup yields CDR1 SQVTM and CDR2 ANQGSEA. The V gene end was trimmed by 5 bases and the J gene end by 7 bases; junction bases not matched to a gene: 4. The CDR3 runs to 12 residues. CDR3 amino acids: CSVSGLIGELFF. CDR3 DNA: TGCAGCGTTTCGGGACTAATCGGGGAGCTGTTTTTT.

This clonotype was observed at least ten times. The chain employs TRBV6-1 and TRBJ2-7, with D uncertain. Trimming pared 2 bases from V and 4 bases from J, leaving 15 bases between. The CDR3 consists of 15 residues. Germline loops: CDR1 MNHNS, CDR2 SASEGT. CDR3 residues: CASSELDTAGYEQYF. The CDR3 coding sequence is TGTGCCAGCAGTGAACTAGACACGGCTGGGTACGAGCAGTACTTC.

This clonotype has only a few counts. One junction end disagrees with the germline gene, perhaps due to a read error. CDR3 nucleotide sequence: TGCGCCAGCAGCTTGGACCAAGAGACCCACTACTTC. Translating gives CASSLDQETHYF. The V and J genes are TRBV5-1 and TRBJ2-5; D call uncertain. The CDR3 is made up of 12 amino acids. Germline V gene data show CDR1 as SGHRS and CDR2 as YFSETQ.

This chain links TRBV6-5 with TRBJ2-3, with 13 positions matching TRBD2. With 0 bases clipped from V and 4 bases from J, the junction kept 4 bases outside the gene matches. Germline values: CDR1 MNHEY, CDR2 SVGAGI. CDR3 length: 17 amino acids. CDR3 residues: CASSYSGLAGAPDTQYF. The CDR3 region has the DNA TGTGCCAGCAGTTACTCCGGACTAGCGGGGGCCCCAGATACGCAGTATTTT.

Regarding this clonotype: This CDR3 fails to terminate in the conserved phenylalanine or tryptophan, so it likely reflects a read error. The chain couples TRBV20-1 to TRBJ2-7; TRBD1 is a possible D gene (6 bases). Germline V gene sequence: CDR1 DFQATT, CDR2 SNEGSKA (reference sequence). This CDR3 comprises 12 residues. Here the CDR3 reads CGAPGVRDEQYL. The CDR3 DNA is TGCGGTGCTCCAGGGGTCCGGGACGAGCAGTACCTC.

At least ten counts were recorded for this clonotype. The rearrangement uses TRBV19 and TRBJ1-6, with D possibly TRBD1 on 6 matching bases. The CDR3 spans 15 residues. From germline, CDR1 is LNHDA and CDR2 SQIVND (reference sequence). V was cut by 5 bases and J by 9 bases, with 17 bases left in between. The CDR3: CASSAQGERSSPLHF. CDR3 in DNA: TGTGCCAGTAGTGCACAGGGTGAGCGGAGTTCACCCCTCCACTTT. The full variable domain, in which reference TRBV19 and TRBJ1-6 provide the parts outside the CDR3, is DGGITQSPKYLFRKEGQNVTLSCEQNLNHDAMYWYRQDPGQGLRLIYYSQIVNDFQKGDIAEGYSVSREKKESFPLTVTSAQKNPTAFYLCASSAQGERSSPLHFGNGTRLTVT.

This clonotype was recorded at least ten times. The chain combines TRBV7-9 with TRBJ1-6; 10 bases line up with TRBD1. J lost 7 bases, V lost 6 bases, and 6 bases had no gene match. The CDR3 is made up of 15 amino acids. Germline CDR1 is SEHNR and CDR2 is FQNEAQ (reference sequence). The CDR3 reads CASRSGTGANSPLHF. CDR3 DNA sequence: TGTGCCAGCAGATCCGGGACAGGGGCAAATTCACCCCTCCACTTT.

This clonotype was seen many times. The V and J genes are TRBV25-1 and TRBJ1-4, with D perhaps TRBD1 (6 bases). Trimming cost V 6 bases and J 8 bases, with 16 bases left between them. Germline V CDR1 and CDR2: MGHDK, SYGVNS. This CDR3 comprises 14 residues. The CDR3 bases are TGTGCCAGCAGGGACTCGGGGGGGCAAGAAAAACTGTTTTTT. Translating it yields CASRDSGGQEKLFF.